This is a list of T cell receptor beta chains from one sample in a study of T cells in Graves' hyperthyroidism and ophthalmopathy. MiXCR, applied by TCRdb to the multiplex PCR reads, yields one record per CDR3 protein. The sample consists of 95,000 to 110,000 distinct CDR3 sequences, roughly 44% of them appearing once. The sequenced sample consisted of blood. Receptor source: a man aged 40-49 years with Graves' hyperthyroidism. Each CDR3 is given with its conserved first and last residue. The D gene is left open where the match is weak. A row's size may be missing; if present it is once, few, many or a size class.

>TRBD1|TRBJ1-4|TRBV7-9|many
TGTGCCAGCAGCTTAGAAGACAGGGGGCGTGAAAAACTGTTTTTT
CASSLEDRGREKLFF
>TRBD2|TRBJ2-1|TRBV25-1|many
TGTGCCAGCAGCCTCCGGGGGGGCAGTGGCAATGAGCAGTTCTTC
CASSLRGGSGNEQFF
>TRBD2|TRBJ2-3|TRBV20-1|NA
TGCAGTGCCACTAGGGAGGGGAGTAGCACAGATACGCAGTATTTT
CSATREGSSTDTQYF
>TRBD1|TRBJ2-3|TRBV9|many
TGTGCCAGCAGCAGACAGGGGCGGCGTAGCACAGATACGCAGTATTTT
CASSRQGRRSTDTQYF
>NA|TRBJ2-1|TRBV12-3/TRBV12-4|NA
TGTGCCAGCAGCTTGGGGGGGGGGCAAGAATACAATGAGCAGTTCTTC
CASSLGGGQEYNEQFF
>NA|TRBJ1-1|TRBV10-1|many
TGCGCCAGCAGTGAAGGGGGTCTGCGAGGGACTGAAGCTTTCTTT
CASSEGGLRGTEAFF
>TRBD1|TRBJ1-2|TRBV15|few
TGTGCCACCAGCAGAGATCCGCAGGACAGGGACTATGGCTACACCTTC
CATSRDPQDRDYGYTF
>TRBD2|TRBJ2-5|TRBV11-3|many
TGTGCCAGCAGCCGTAGCGGGGGCTACCAAGAGACCCAGTACTTC
CASSRSGGYQETQYF
>NA|TRBJ2-6|TRBV9|many
TGTGCCAGCAGCGATGGGACGGTTTCTGGGGCCAACGTCCTGACTTTC
CASSDGTVSGANVLTF
>NA|TRBJ2-3|TRBV6-1|many
TGTGCCAGCAGTGAAATCGTTTCTGATACGCAGTATTTT
CASSEIVSDTQYF
>NA|TRBJ1-6|TRBV12-3/TRBV12-4|NA
TGTGCCAGCAGCCGTATCGGGTCACCCCTCCACTTT
CASSRIGSPLHF
>TRBD2|TRBJ2-3|TRBV7-2|once
TGTGCCAGCAGCTTAGACGGCGGGAGCCCAGATACGCAGTATTTT
CASSLDGGSPDTQYF
>TRBD1|TRBJ2-7|TRBV15|NA
TGTGCCACCAGCAGTGACAGGGGGCGGGACGAGCAGTACTTC
CATSSDRGRDEQYF
>TRBD1|TRBJ1-1|TRBV19|NA
TGTGCCAGTAGTGCGCACCGGGACAGGGTGCGTGCGAACACTGAAGCTTTCTTT
CASSAHRDRVRANTEAFF
>NA|TRBJ1-2|TRBV19|NA
TGTGCCAGCTGGGACGCGGGGGGCCTCTACAACTATGGCTACACCTTC
CASWDAGGLYNYGYTF
>NA|TRBJ1-3|TRBV7-9|NA
TGTGCCAGCAGCTTAGTGGGGTCTACTGGAAACACCATATATTTT
CASSLVGSTGNTIYF
>NA|TRBJ2-7|TRBV11-3|many
TGTGCCAGCAGCCCCCGTGGGTCTCGCTCCTACGAGCAGTACTTC
CASSPRGSRSYEQYF
>TRBD1|TRBJ1-2|TRBV29-1|NA
TGCAGCCCTGGGACAGGGGGAAGAGATGGCTACACCTTC
CSPGTGGRDGYTF
>TRBD2|TRBJ2-5|TRBV5-6|many
TGTGCCAGCAGCTTGAGGGGAACTAGCGCCCAAGAGACCCAGTACTTC
CASSLRGTSAQETQYF
>TRBD2|TRBJ2-7|TRBV9|many
TGTGCCAGCAGCGATACCTTGACTAGCGGGGTCTACGAGCAGTACTTC
CASSDTLTSGVYEQYF
>NA|TRBJ1-1|TRBV29-1|many
TGCAGCGTTGAAGACAATAGGGGATATTCGAACACTGAAGCTTTCTTT
CSVEDNRGYSNTEAFF
>NA|TRBJ1-4|TRBV13|many
TGTGCCAGCAGCAAAGGAGGGGAGTCTAATGAAAAACTGTTTTTT
CASSKGGESNEKLFF